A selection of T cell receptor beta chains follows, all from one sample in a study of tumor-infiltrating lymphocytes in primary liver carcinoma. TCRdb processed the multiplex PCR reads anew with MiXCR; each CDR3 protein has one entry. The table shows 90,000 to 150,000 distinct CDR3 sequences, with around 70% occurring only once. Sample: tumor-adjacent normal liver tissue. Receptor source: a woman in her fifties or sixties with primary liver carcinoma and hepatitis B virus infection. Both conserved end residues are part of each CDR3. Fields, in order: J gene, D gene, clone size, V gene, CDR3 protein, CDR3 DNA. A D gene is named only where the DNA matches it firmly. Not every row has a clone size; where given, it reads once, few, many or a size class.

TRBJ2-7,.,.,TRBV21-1,CASSKYRGAYEQYF,TGTGCCAGCAGCAAATACAGGGGGGCCTACGAGCAGTACTTC
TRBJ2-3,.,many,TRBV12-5,CASGLSSTDTQYF,TGTGCTAGTGGTTTGTCGAGCACAGATACGCAGTATTTT
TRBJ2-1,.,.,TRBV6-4,CARSEGADSHEQFF,TGTGCCCGCAGTGAGGGAGCGGATTCCCATGAGCAGTTCTTC
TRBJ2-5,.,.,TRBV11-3,CASSLTGQPETQYF,TGTGCCAGCAGTTTAACCGGACAGCCGGAGACACAGTACTTC
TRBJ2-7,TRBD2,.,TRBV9,CASSAGPGGPSYEQYF,TGTGCCAGCAGCGCCGGCCCGGGAGGGCCCTCCTACGAGCAGTACTTC
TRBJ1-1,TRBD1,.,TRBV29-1,CSVFPGQETAFF,TGCAGCGTCTTCCCGGGACAGGAAACAGCTTTCTTT
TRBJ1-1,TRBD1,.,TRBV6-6,CASRPSRDRGDTKAFF,TGTGCCAGCAGGCCCAGCCGGGACAGGGGAGACACTAAGGCTTTCTTT
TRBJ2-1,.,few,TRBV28,CASSLMDEQFF,TGTGCCAGCAGTTTAATGGATGAGCAGTTCTTC
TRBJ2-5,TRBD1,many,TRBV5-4,CASSLARDRQETQYF,TGTGCCAGCAGCTTGGCCAGGGACAGGCAAGAGACCCAGTACTTC
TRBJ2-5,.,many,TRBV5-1,CASGPAGRETQYF,TGCGCCAGCGGCCCGGCAGGAAGAGAGACCCAGTACTTC
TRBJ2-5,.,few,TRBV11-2,CASSPDSPSPQEAQYF,TGTGCCAGCAGCCCTGATTCCCCCTCCCCCCAAGAGGCCCAGTACTTC
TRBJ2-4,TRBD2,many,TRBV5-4,CASSYAGDNKNIQYF,TGTGCCAGCAGCTATGCGGGAGACAACAAAAACATTCAGTACTTC
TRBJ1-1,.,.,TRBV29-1,CSFNREVEAFF,TGCAGCTTCAACAGGGAGGTTGAAGCTTTCTTT
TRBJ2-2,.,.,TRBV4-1,CAISRTPNTGELFF,TGCGCCATCAGCCGCACCCCAAACACCGGGGAGCTATTTTTT
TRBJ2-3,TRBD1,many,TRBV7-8,CASSLGQASWGSTDTQYF,TGTGCCAGCAGCCTGGGACAGGCGTCCTGGGGTAGCACAGATACGCAGTATTTT
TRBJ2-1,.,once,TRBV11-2,CISSFGRGSYNEQFF,TGTATCAGCAGTTTTGGCAGGGGATCCTACAATGAGCAGTTCTTC
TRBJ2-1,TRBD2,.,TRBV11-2,CVSNVGLAGVKYEQFF,TGTGTCAGCAACGTCGGACTAGCGGGAGTCAAGTATGAGCAGTTCTTC
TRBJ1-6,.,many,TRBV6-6,CASSLQGPYNSPLHF,TGTGCCAGCAGTTTGCAGGGACCCTATAATTCACCCCTCCACTTT
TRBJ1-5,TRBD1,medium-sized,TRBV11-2,CASSLDPQGGQPQHF,TGTGCCAGCAGCTTAGATCCGCAGGGGGGACAGCCCCAGCATTTT
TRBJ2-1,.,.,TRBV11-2,CGSSLQRGGSSYNEQFF,TGTGGCAGCAGCCTCCAAAGAGGGGGGAGCTCCTACAATGAGCAATTCTTC
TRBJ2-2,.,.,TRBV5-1,CASSLGQEANTGELFF,TGCGCCAGCAGCTTGGGGCAGGAAGCGAACACCGGGGAGTTGTTTTTT
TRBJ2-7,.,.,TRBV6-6,CASRRRDRAYEQYF,TGTGCCAGCAGGAGACGGGATAGGGCCTACGAGCAGTACTTC
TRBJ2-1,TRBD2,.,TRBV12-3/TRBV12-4,CASSFGTSGITEINEQFF,TGTGCCAGCAGCTTCGGGACTAGCGGGATTACTGAGATCAATGAGCAGTTCTTC
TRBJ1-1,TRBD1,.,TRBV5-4,CASRGQNTEPFF,TGTGCCAGTAGGGGGCAGAACACTGAACCTTTCTTT
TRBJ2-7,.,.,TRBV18,CASSNGPLYEQYF,TGTGCCAGCTCGAACGGGCCCCTCTACGAGCAGTACTTC
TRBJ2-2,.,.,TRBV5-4,CVSSLGQAVNTGELFF,TGTGTCAGCAGCTTGGGTCAGGCGGTTAACACTGGGGAGCTGTTTTTT
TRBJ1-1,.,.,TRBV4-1,CASSQDPWRALNAEAFF,TGCGCCAGCAGCCAGGACCCATGGAGAGCCTTGAACGCTGAAGCTTTCTTT
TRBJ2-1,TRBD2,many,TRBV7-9,CAGGLADEQFF,TGTGCCGGTGGACTAGCCGATGAGCAGTTCTTC
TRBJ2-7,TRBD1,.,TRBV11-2,CAGGKTGDSYEQYF,TGTGCCGGCGGCAAAACAGGGGATAGCTACGAGCAGTACTTC
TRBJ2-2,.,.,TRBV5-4,CARSLGQAVNAGELFF,TGTGCCAGGAGCTTGGGTCAGGCGGTTAACGCCGGGGAGCTGTTTTTT
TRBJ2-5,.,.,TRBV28,CASSLVLVIQETQYF,TGTGCCAGCAGTTTGGTGCTAGTGATTCAAGAGACCCAGTACTTC
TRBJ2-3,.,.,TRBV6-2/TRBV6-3,CVSFHRGRVTDTQYF,TGTGTCAGCTTCCATCGAGGCAGGGTGACAGATACGCAGTATTTT
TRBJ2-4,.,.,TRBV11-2,CASSPPLRTNNIQYF,TGTGCCAGCAGCCCCCCCTTACGGACCAATAACATTCAGTACTTC
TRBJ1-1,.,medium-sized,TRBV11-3,CASSLGRGSTEAFF,TGTGCCAGCAGCTTAGGCAGGGGAAGCACTGAAGCTTTCTTT
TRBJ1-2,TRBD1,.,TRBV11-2,CARSLETGNVGYTF,TGTGCCCGCAGCTTAGAGACAGGGAACGTAGGATACACCTTC
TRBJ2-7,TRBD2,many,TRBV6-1,CASSIHLAGEQYF,TGTGCCAGCAGTATCCACTTAGCGGGGGAGCAGTACTTC
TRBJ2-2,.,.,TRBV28,CASTSTSENTGELFF,TGTGCCAGCACCTCCACTTCAGAGAACACCGGGGAGCTGTTTTTT
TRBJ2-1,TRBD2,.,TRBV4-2,CTSSQVLSGTSSYNEQFF,TGCACCAGCAGCCAAGTATTGAGCGGGACTAGCTCCTACAATGAGCAGTTCTTC
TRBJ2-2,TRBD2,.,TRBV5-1,CASSLGGTSASGEMFF,TGCGCCAGCAGCCTGGGTGGGACTAGCGCGTCCGGGGAGATGTTTTTT
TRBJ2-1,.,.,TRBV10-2,CANSDPLIDVSYNEQFF,TGCGCCAACAGTGACCCACTAATCGACGTCTCCTACAATGAGCAGTTCTTC
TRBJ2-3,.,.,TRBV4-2,CVSSPVAEGTDTQYF,TGTGTCAGCAGCCCGGTAGCGGAGGGGACAGACACGCAGTATTTT
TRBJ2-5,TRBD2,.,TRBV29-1,CRAQGLAGSETQYF,TGCAGGGCTCAGGGACTAGCGGGCTCCGAGACCCAGTACTTC
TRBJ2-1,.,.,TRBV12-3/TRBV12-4,CASSLLMAFDEQLF,TGTGCCAGCAGTTTACTAATGGCCTTTGATGAGCAGCTCTTC
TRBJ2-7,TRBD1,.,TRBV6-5,CVSRQGVYEQYF,TGTGTCAGCAGACAGGGGGTCTACGAGCAGTACTTC
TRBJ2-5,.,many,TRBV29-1,CSVGRGAETQYF,TGCAGCGTTGGGAGGGGGGCAGAGACCCAGTACTTC
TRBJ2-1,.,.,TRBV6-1,CASSLGAGAEYNEQFF,TGTGCCAGCAGTTTAGGGGCAGGGGCTGAGTACAATGAGCAGTTCTTC
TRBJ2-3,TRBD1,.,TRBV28,CVSSLARDRFLSTDTQYF,TGTGTCAGCAGTTTAGCCCGGGACAGGTTCTTAAGCACAGATACGCAGTATTTT
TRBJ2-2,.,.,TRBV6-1,CATSTMGAGELFF,TGTGCCACCAGTACCATGGGGGCCGGGGAGCTGTTTTTT
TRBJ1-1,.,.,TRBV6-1,CASSNRRQGKTEAFF,TGTGCCAGCAGCAACCGCAGGCAGGGAAAAACTGAAGCTTTCTTT
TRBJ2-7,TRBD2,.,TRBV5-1,CASSGGLAGSYKLYF,TGCGCCAGCAGCGGGGGACTAGCGGGCTCCTACAAACTGTACTTC
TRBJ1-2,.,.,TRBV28,CASIPVGTDYYGYTF,TGTGCTAGCATCCCAGTTGGGACGGATTACTATGGCTACACCTTC
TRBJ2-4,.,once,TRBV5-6,CASNSRTIGPKNIQYF,TGTGCCAGCAACTCTCGGACTATCGGACCCAAAAACATTCAGTACTTC
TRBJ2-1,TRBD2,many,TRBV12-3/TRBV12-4,CASSLLAGEYNEQFF,TGTGCCAGCAGTCTACTAGCGGGAGAATACAATGAGCAGTTCTTC
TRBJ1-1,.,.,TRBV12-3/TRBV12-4,CAGVVGAGTEAFF,TGTGCAGGCGTTGTGGGGGCGGGAACTGAAGCTTTCTTT
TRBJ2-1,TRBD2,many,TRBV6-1,CASSESWGRGFF,TGTGCCAGCAGTGAGAGTTGGGGGAGGGGGTTCTTC
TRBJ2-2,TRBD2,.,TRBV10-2,CANSGTPTGELFF,TGTGCCAACAGCGGGACCCCCACCGGGGAGCTGTTTTTT
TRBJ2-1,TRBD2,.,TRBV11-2,CTRSVGLAGVKYEQFF,TGTACCAGGAGCGTCGGACTAGCGGGAGTCAAGTATGAGCAGTTCTTC
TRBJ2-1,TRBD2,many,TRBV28,CASSSTGLAVPREFF,TGTGCCAGCAGTTCCACGGGACTAGCGGTACCCAGGGAGTTCTTC
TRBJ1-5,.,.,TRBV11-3,CDSSPRTGHSNRPQHF,TGTGACAGTAGCCCTAGGACGGGCCATAGCAATCGGCCCCAGCATTTT
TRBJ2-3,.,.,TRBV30,CAWSIVSLGTDTQCF,TGTGCCTGGAGTATAGTTAGTTTGGGCACAGATACGCAGTGTTTT